The sequence of this TCR beta chain was determined in a study of blood T cell repertoires in COVID-19. Trimming removed 6 bases at V and 3 bases at J, with 14 bases between. This CDR3 region has 14 residues. CDR1 and CDR2 (germline): MNHEY, SVGAGI. Sequenced by immunoSEQ multiplex PCR; TCRdb stores in-frame clones only, minus some. The table includes over 120,000 clones, roughly 80% detected once. Sequenced sample: peripheral blood. The receptor's source is a woman of 80 years or more with acute or convalescent COVID-19. The chain joins TRBV6-5 to TRBJ2-5, with a possible D match to TRBD2 (5 bases). The CDR3 DNA sequence: TGTGCCAGCAGGCCCCACACGGGGAAAGAGACCCAGTACTTC. Protein: CASRPHTGKETQYF.